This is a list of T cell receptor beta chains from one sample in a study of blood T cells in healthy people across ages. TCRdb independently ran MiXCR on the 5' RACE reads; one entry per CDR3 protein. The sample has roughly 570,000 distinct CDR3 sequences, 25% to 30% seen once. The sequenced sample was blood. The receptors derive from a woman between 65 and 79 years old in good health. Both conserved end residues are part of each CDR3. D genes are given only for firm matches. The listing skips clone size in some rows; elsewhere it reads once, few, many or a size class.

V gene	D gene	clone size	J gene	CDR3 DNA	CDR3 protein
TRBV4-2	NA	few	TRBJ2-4	TGTGCCAGCAGCCAAGGCGGCCCGAACATTCAGTACTTC	CASSQGGPNIQYF
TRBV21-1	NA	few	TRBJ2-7	TGTGCCAGCAGGCCCGGGACAGGATCGATTGGGGCCCCTTTATACGAGCAGTACTTC	CASRPGTGSIGAPLYEQYF
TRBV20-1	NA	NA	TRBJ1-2	TGCAGTGCTAGGAACCAAGGACGGGAGAACTATGGCTACACCTTC	CSARNQGRENYGYTF
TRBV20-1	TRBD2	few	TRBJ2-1	TGCAGTGCCGTCTCCGGCACGGGGGGGGCCTACAATGAGCAGTTCTTC	CSAVSGTGGAYNEQFF
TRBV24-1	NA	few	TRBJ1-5	TGTGCCACCAGTGACAGCAATCAGCCCCAGCATTTT	CATSDSNQPQHF
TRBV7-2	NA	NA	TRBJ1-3	TGTGCCAGCAGCTTAGAAGGGTGGGGAAACACCATATATTTT	CASSLEGWGNTIYF
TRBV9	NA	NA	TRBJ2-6	TGTGCCAGCAGCGTAGTAGGGGCTGGGGCCAACGTCCTGACTTTC	CASSVVGAGANVLTF
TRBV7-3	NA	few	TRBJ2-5	TGTGCCAGCAGCTTAGTTCCGGACGGCGTACAAGAGACCCAGTACTTC	CASSLVPDGVQETQYF
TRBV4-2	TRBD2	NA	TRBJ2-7	TGTGCCAGCAGCCGTGTTCTAGCGGGGGCCCTCTCCTACGAGCAGTACTTC	CASSRVLAGALSYEQYF
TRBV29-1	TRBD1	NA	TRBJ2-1	TGCAGCGTTTCAGATCCAGGGGGACGGTACAATGAGCAGTTCTTC	CSVSDPGGRYNEQFF
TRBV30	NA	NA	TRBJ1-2	TGTGCCTGGAGTGTACGTAGCGGCTATGGCTACACCTTC	CAWSVRSGYGYTF
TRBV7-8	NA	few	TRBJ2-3	TGTGCCAGCAGCACTGCGGGGCCAGATACGCAGTATTTT	CASSTAGPDTQYF
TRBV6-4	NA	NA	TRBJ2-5	TGTGCCAGCAGTGACCACAGGGCCGAAGAGACCCAGTACTTC	CASSDHRAEETQYF
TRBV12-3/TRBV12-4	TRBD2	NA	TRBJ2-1	TGTGCCACCAGACTAGCGGGGGCCCCGGGGAATGAGCAGTTCTTC	CATRLAGAPGNEQFF
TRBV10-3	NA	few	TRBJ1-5	TGTGCCATCAGTGAGGATAATCAGCCCCAGCATTTT	CAISEDNQPQHF
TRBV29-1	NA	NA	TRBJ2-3	TGCAGCGTTGGCGCCCGGCCCCCAGATACGCAGTATTTT	CSVGARPPDTQYF
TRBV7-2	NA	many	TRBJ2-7	TGTGCCAGCAGCCCCTCAGGTTGGGACGAGCAGTACTTC	CASSPSGWDEQYF
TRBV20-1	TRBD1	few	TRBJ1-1	TGCAGTGCTAGATCTAGCAAAGGGACAGGGGCAACCTGGGAAGCTTTCTTT	CSARSSKGTGATWEAFF
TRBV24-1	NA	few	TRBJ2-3	TGTGCCACCAGTGAACCAGGGTTTAACGCAGATACGCAGTATTTT	CATSEPGFNADTQYF
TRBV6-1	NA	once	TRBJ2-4	TGTGCCAGCGGCGTGGTGGGCTCCCTAAACATTCAGTACTTC	CASGVVGSLNIQYF
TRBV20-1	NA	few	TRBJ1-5	TGCAGTGCTAGAAGGGCGGATCAGCCCCAGCATTTT	CSARRADQPQHF
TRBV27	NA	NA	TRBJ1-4	TGTGCCAGCAGCCGACAGAATGCTAATGAAAAACTGTTTTTT	CASSRQNANEKLFF
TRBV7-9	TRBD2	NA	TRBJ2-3	TGTGCCAGCAGCTTAGCGCTAGCGGGGGGGCTGACAGATACGCAGTATTTT	CASSLALAGGLTDTQYF
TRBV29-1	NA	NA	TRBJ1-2	TGCAGCGTCTCGGACCTTAAACATGGCTACACCTTC	CSVSDLKHGYTF
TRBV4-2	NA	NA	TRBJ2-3	TGTGCCAGCAGCTTAGTGCGACGTGGAGATACGCAGTATTTT	CASSLVRRGDTQYF
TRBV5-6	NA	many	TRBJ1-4	TGTGCCAGCAGCGCCCAGGGACAACCTAATGAAAAACTGTTTTTT	CASSAQGQPNEKLFF
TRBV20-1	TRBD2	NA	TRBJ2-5	TGCAGTGCTAGCAGGAGCAGGACTAGCGGGGGAGAGACCCAGTACTTC	CSASRSRTSGGETQYF
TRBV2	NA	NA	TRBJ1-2	TGTGCCAGCAGTGAACAGGGCCTTAACTATGGCTACACCTTC	CASSEQGLNYGYTF
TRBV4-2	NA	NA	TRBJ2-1	TGTGCCAGCAGCCAAGACGCCCGGGAAGAAAGGAAGTTCTTC	CASSQDAREERKFF
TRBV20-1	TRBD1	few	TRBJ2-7	TGCAGTGCTAGCCATGACAGGGGAGGCTACGAGCAGTACTTC	CSASHDRGGYEQYF
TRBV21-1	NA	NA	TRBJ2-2	TGTGCCAGCGCGGGGTTGGGTTTGGACAGTTCCACCGGGGAGCTGTTTTTT	CASAGLGLDSSTGELFF
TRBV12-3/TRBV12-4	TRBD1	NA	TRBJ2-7	TGTGCCAGCAGTCCCATGACAGGGACCTACGAGCAGTACTTC	CASSPMTGTYEQYF
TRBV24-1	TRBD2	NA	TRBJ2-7	TGTGCCACCAGTGGGGGGACTACCTACGAGCAGTACTTC	CATSGGTTYEQYF
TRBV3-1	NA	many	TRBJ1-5	TGTGCCAGCAGCCAAGGGGGCAGGACGAGCAATCAGCCCCAGCATTTT	CASSQGGRTSNQPQHF
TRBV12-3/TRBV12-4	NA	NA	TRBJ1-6	TGTGCCAGCAGTTTAGGCGGCTCCTATAATTCACCCCTCCACTTT	CASSLGGSYNSPLHF
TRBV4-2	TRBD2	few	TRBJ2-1	TGTGCCAGCAGCCAGAGGGCTAGCGGTACCCCTAGCTCCTACAATGAGCAGTTCTTC	CASSQRASGTPSSYNEQFF
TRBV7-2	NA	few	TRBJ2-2	TGTGCCAGCAGCTTAGTAGGCCTTAACACCGGGGAGCTGTTTTTT	CASSLVGLNTGELFF
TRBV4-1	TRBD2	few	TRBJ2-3	TGCGCCAGCAGCCAAGGGGCGGTAGCGGGGGGGCACCCAGATACGCAGTATTTT	CASSQGAVAGGHPDTQYF
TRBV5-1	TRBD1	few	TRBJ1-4	TGCGCCAGCAGCTCAGGGGGGACTAATGAAAAACTGTTTTTT	CASSSGGTNEKLFF
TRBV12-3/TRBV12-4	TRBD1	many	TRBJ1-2	TGTGCCAGCAGCGCAGGGGGGGGCTACACCTTC	CASSAGGGYTF
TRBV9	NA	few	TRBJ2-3	TGTGCCAGCAGCGTCAAGGGAAGCACAGATACGCAGTATTTT	CASSVKGSTDTQYF
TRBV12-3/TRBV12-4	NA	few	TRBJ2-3	TGTGCCAGCAGCTTTTGGGGAGATACGCAGTATTTT	CASSFWGDTQYF
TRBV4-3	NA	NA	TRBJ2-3	TGCGCCAGCAGCCAAGGAAGCCTTCTTCGCACAGATACGCAGTATTTT	CASSQGSLLRTDTQYF
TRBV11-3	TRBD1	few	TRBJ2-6	TGTGCCAGCAGCCCCCGGACAGGACCTCACTCTGGGGCCAACGTCCTGACTTTC	CASSPRTGPHSGANVLTF
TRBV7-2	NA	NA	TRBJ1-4	TGTGCCAGCAGCGACCGAGGGGGGGGCGGAGAAAAACTGTTTTTT	CASSDRGGGGEKLFF
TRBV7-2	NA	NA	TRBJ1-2	TGTGCCAGCAGCGAATTGGGGTTCTATGGCTACACCTTC	CASSELGFYGYTF
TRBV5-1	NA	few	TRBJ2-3	TGCGCCAGCAGCAACCAAGGAACAGATACGCAGTATTTT	CASSNQGTDTQYF
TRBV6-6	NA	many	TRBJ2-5	TGTGCCAGCTCACGGGGTCTTGAGACCCAGTACTTC	CASSRGLETQYF
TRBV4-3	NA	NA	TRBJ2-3	TGCGCCAGCAGCCAAAAAACCGGGTCCGGTGATACGCAGTATTTT	CASSQKTGSGDTQYF